This T cell receptor (beta chain) was identified during a study of shared clonotypes between healthy human individuals. Study outcomes and limitations: Approximately 4.5% was the fraction of naive CD4 clonotypes found shared across several donors. It was expected that sequencing depth would affect clonotype sharing among donors. Among the subsets, naive ones generally showed larger estimated richness than memory ones.

Splitting the CD4+ cells yielded a CD45RA+ naive subset and a CD45RA-negative memory subset. With regard to this clone: As yet, its antigen is unknown.

The CDR3 loop spans 15 amino acids. The germline V gene encodes CDR1 SGHAT and CDR2 FQNNGV. The V gene lost 5 bases and the J gene lost 4 bases, with 15 bases spanning the gap. Clones were read by immunoSEQ multiplex PCR, and TCRdb kept only the in-frame ones, dropping some. The sample consists of more than 2 million clones, approximately 96% of them appearing once. The sequenced sample was naive CD4+ T cells sorted from blood. Noted subset: CD45RA+ positively selected. The chain joins TRBV11-2 to TRBJ2-1, with TRBD2 as a possible D gene (7 bases). This TCR came from a man aged 18 to 29 in good health. The CDR3 region is CASSRTGGSYNEQFF. In nucleotides, the CDR3 is TGTGCCAGCAGCCGCACGGGGGGCTCATACAATGAGCAGTTCTTC.